A selection of T cell receptor beta chains follows, all from one sample in a study of regulatory T cells in long-lasting Graves disease. MiXCR, applied by TCRdb to the multiplex PCR reads, yields one record per CDR3 protein. The repertoire has 530,000 or so distinct CDR3 sequences, roughly 14% of them found once; the top ten carry roughly 10%. These records were also assigned to another study, of T cells in Graves' hyperthyroidism and ophthalmopathy.

This sample comprised peripheral blood mononuclear cells (PBMCs), obtained at new diagnosis, from a patient treated with antithyroid drugs. The receptors stem from a man aged 25 to 40 with Graves disease. CDR3s include the opening cysteine and the closing phenylalanine or tryptophan. Fields, in order: V gene, J gene, clone size, D gene, CDR3 protein, CDR3 DNA. A D gene is named only where the DNA matches it firmly. Size is stated for part of the rows, as once, few or many counts, or as a class when the clone is expanded.

v_gene: TRBV10-3
j_gene: TRBJ1-2
abundance: many
d_gene: -
CDR3aa: CAISESRSPNYGYTF
CDR3nt: TGTGCCATCAGTGAGTCCCGCAGTCCTAACTATGGCTACACCTTC

v_gene: TRBV7-9
j_gene: TRBJ2-7
abundance: few
d_gene: -
CDR3aa: CASSRDTGVLKQYF
CDR3nt: TGTGCCAGCAGCCGGGACACGGGGGTTCTGAAGCAGTACTTC

v_gene: TRBV6-1
j_gene: TRBJ2-1
abundance: many
d_gene: -
CDR3aa: CASNTGGRGTYNEQFF
CDR3nt: TGTGCCAGCAACACAGGTGGCAGGGGAACCTACAATGAGCAGTTCTTC

v_gene: TRBV12-3/TRBV12-4
j_gene: TRBJ2-1
abundance: many
d_gene: TRBD1
CDR3aa: CASSSGTGGNEQFF
CDR3nt: TGTGCCAGCAGTTCCGGGACAGGGGGTAATGAGCAGTTCTTC

v_gene: TRBV12-3/TRBV12-4
j_gene: TRBJ1-5
abundance: many
d_gene: -
CDR3aa: CASSLDQPQHF
CDR3nt: TGTGCCAGCAGCTTGGATCAGCCCCAGCATTTT

v_gene: TRBV27
j_gene: TRBJ1-2
abundance: many
d_gene: -
CDR3aa: CASSGGDRGYTF
CDR3nt: TGTGCCAGCAGTGGGGGGGACCGGGGCTACACCTTC

v_gene: TRBV29-1
j_gene: TRBJ2-7
abundance: many
d_gene: -
CDR3aa: CSVGEKAYEQYF
CDR3nt: TGCAGCGTTGGGGAGAAGGCCTACGAGCAGTACTTC

v_gene: TRBV29-1
j_gene: TRBJ2-1
abundance: few
d_gene: TRBD2
CDR3aa: CSVREDYNEQFF
CDR3nt: TGCAGCGTGCGGGAGGACTACAATGAGCAGTTCTTC

v_gene: TRBV7-3
j_gene: TRBJ2-3
abundance: many
d_gene: -
CDR3aa: CASGGGSSTDTQYF
CDR3nt: TGTGCCAGCGGGGGCGGGTCTAGCACAGATACGCAGTATTTT

v_gene: TRBV3-1
j_gene: TRBJ1-5
abundance: -
d_gene: TRBD1
CDR3aa: CASSQGVYRGRQPQHF
CDR3nt: TGTGCCAGCAGCCAAGGGGTGTACAGGGGGCGTCAGCCCCAGCATTTT

v_gene: TRBV20-1
j_gene: TRBJ2-1
abundance: many
d_gene: TRBD2
CDR3aa: CSAQTRTSSYNEQFF
CDR3nt: TGCAGTGCCCAAACAAGGACTAGCAGCTACAATGAGCAGTTCTTC

v_gene: TRBV12-5
j_gene: TRBJ2-5
abundance: few
d_gene: TRBD2
CDR3aa: CASGSSGSPETQYF
CDR3nt: TGTGCTAGTGGTTCTAGCGGGAGTCCAGAGACCCAGTACTTC